This record covers a single T cell receptor beta chain. The CDR3 consists of 18 residues. The V gene's germline CDR1 is SGHAT and CDR2 FQNNGV. Trimming at V came to 4 bases and at J to 1 base, leaving 16 bases not matched to a gene. Only in-frame clones appear in the TCRdb table, and some are missing; sequencing was by immunoSEQ multiplex PCR. There are more than 60,000 clones in the sample; 75% to 90% occur only once, and approximately 5.8% lies in the top ten. Seattle patients were enrolled while actively infected and followed longitudinally. This sample is drawn from a study of blood T cell repertoires in COVID-19. Turning to the study itself: COVID-19 samples collected from the United States, Italy and Spain covered acute and convalescent phases.

The V gene is TRBV11-2, the J gene TRBJ2-7; 7 bases match TRBD1. Input material: peripheral blood. This receptor was taken from a man older than 75 with COVID-19, enrolled during active disease. CDR3 sequence: CASSSLKGARQGSYEQYF. The CDR3 DNA follows: TGTGCCAGCAGCTCGTTAAAGGGAGCCCGACAGGGATCCTACGAGCAGTACTTC.